This T cell receptor beta chain was retrieved from a study of T cells in Graves' hyperthyroidism and ophthalmopathy. The germline V and J ends were trimmed by 3 bases and 5 bases, with 14 bases remaining between them. The length of the CDR3 is 14 residues. The germline V gene has CDR1 ENHRY and CDR2 SYGVKD. Amplified TCR beta CDR3 regions derived from RNA transcripts. Using the HTBI primer set, a first-round RT-PCR was run on the TCR CDR3. Each CDR3 protein gets one entry after TCRdb re-called the multiplex PCR reads with MiXCR. The sample has 550,000 to 700,000 distinct CDR3 sequences, roughly 46% seen once. Ten or more counts support this clonotype.

The TCR sequence derives from an adult woman with Graves' disease, either hyperthyroidism or ophthalmopathy (not recorded which). The specimen was peripheral blood or thyroid tissue (not recorded which). The chain carries TRBV10-3 and TRBJ2-7; possibly TRBD1 or TRBD2 for D (5 bases each). Written as DNA, the CDR3 is TGTGCCATCAGTGAAATGGGGGTCGGCCACGAGCAGTACTTC. The encoded protein is CAISEMGVGHEQYF.